This T cell receptor beta chain was recovered during a study of regulatory T cells in long-lasting Graves disease. With iRepertoire HTBI primers and Arm-PCR of CDR3 regions, TCR beta libraries were built. One entry per CDR3 protein, called by TCRdb with MiXCR from the multiplex PCR reads. The table lists almost 350,000 distinct CDR3 sequences, around a fifth of them singletons, with less than 30% in the top ten. Broader study findings: Possibly, accuracy suffered from the small sample size.

This clonotype was seen at least ten times. The antigen is not known. Time point here: persistent/refractory GD, antithyroid drugs over 5 years with positive TRAb. The TCR library was prepared using RNA isolated from PBMCs. The source material was peripheral blood mononuclear cells (PBMCs), sampled when the disease was refractory, from a patient treated with antithyroid drugs. The sequence came from a female donor with Graves disease.

The CDR3 region has the DNA TGCAGCGCGGACTACTTGGAGACCCAGTACTTC. This codes for CSADYLETQYF. This sequence joins TRBV29-1 and TRBJ2-5, with a tentative D call TRBD2 (6 bases). Between the trimmed V and J ends, which lost 7 bases and 5 bases, there was a span of 11 bases. This CDR3 region has 11 residues. Germline V gives CDR1 SQVTM, CDR2 ANQGSEA.